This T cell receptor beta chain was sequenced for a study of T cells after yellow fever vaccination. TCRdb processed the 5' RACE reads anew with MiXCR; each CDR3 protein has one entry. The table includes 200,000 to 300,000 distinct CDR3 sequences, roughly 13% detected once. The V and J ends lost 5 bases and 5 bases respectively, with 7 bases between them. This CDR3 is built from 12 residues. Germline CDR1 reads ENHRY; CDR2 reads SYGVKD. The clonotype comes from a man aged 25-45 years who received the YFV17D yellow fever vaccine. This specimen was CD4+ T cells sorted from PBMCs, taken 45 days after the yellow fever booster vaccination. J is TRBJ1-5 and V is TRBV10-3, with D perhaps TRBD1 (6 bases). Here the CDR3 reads CAISPGDQPQHF. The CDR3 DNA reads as TGTGCCATCAGTCCAGGGGATCAGCCCCAGCATTTT.